Detailed here is one T cell receptor (beta chain). Its antigen is still unknown. TCRdb's copy holds only in-frame clones and misses some; the assay was immunoSEQ multiplex PCR. The sample has some 150,000 clones, just over 90% seen once. Trimming at V came to 5 bases and at J to 5 bases, leaving 6 bases not matched to a gene. Germline V gene lookup returns CDR1 SGHVS and CDR2 FNYEAQ. This CDR3 is built from 15 residues. This entry comes from a study of T cell responses to AZD1222 COVID-19 vaccine. Study outcomes and limitations: The CD4 TCRs associated with vaccination extended across spike and predominated at 160-218 and 743-854. Nearly half of spike-specific TCRs reportedly target unmutated variant regions. Only a handful of people who got AZD1222 tested seropositive at baseline. Sampled repertoires all dated from after the peak T cell response.

The clonotype originates from an adult in good health. The chain couples TRBV7-6 to TRBJ2-1, with 10 bases aligning to TRBD2. The sample consisted of peripheral blood, taken on day 0 of AZD1222 vaccination. The CDR3 DNA follows: TGTGCCAGCAGCCTGGGACTAGCGAGAGACAATGAGCAGTTCTTC. Translated: CASSLGLARDNEQFF.